Each of the 16 T cell receptor beta chains below was sequenced from the same sample in a study of T cell clonality in common variable immunodeficiency. The data were produced by immunoSEQ multiplex PCR, yet TCRdb's version contains in-frame clones alone and is incomplete. The sample has roughly 32,000 clones, none seen only once. The material sequenced was peripheral blood mononuclear cells. These receptors were obtained from a person between 18 and 75 years old in good health.

This clone came up many times. Read coverage stops 3 residues before the CDR3 terminus; the germline J gene supplies the remainder. The chain has TRBV20-1 and TRBJ2-1; 9 positions match TRBD2. Trimming took 3 bases from V and 8 from J; bases not matched to a gene: 2. Germline V gene sequence: CDR1 DFQATT, CDR2 SNEGSKA (reference sequence). The CDR3 covers 12 residues. CDR3 DNA, as far as it was read: TGCAGTGCTAGGCGCGGGGGGGATGAG. As protein: CSARRGGDE. In full, the CDR3 is CSARRGGDEQFF.

This clone has only a few counts. Here the CDR3 reads CASSPWTGDNYGYTF. The sequenced CDR3 bases are TGTGCCAGTAGTCCATGGACAGGGGATAACTATGGC. V and J are TRBV19 and TRBJ1-2; 9 nucleotides match TRBD1. The read comes to an end 3 residues before the CDR3 does, leaving the germline J gene to fill in the end. The V and J ends lost 5 bases and 1 base, in that order; junction bases with no gene match: 5. The germline V gene encodes CDR1 LNHDA and CDR2 SQIVND (reference sequence). The CDR3 loop spans 15 amino acids.

The table lists this clone with a few counts. Read sequence stops 3 residues before the CDR3 end, and the germline J gene provides the missing end. The chain couples TRBV14 to TRBJ2-7; D possibly corresponds to TRBD1 (5 bases). Germline CDR1 is SGHDN and CDR2 is FVKESK. Trimming shortened V by 0 bases and J by 4 bases, and 13 bases separated the two germline ends. The CDR3 runs to 15 residues. The CDR3 DNA, read in part, is TGTGCCAGCAGCCAAGACCCAGGGTTCGTTTACGAG. Encoded protein: CASSQDPGFVYE. The entire CDR3 protein is CASSQDPGFVYEQYF.

In this sample, this clone turned up many times. The observed sequence ends 3 residues before the CDR3 terminus, with the missing tail filled in from the germline J gene. The J gene is TRBJ1-1, the V gene TRBV13, with TRBD1 as a possible D gene (5 bases). The CDR3 is 13 residues long. Germline assignment: CDR1 PRHDT and CDR2 FYEKMQ (reference sequence). Trimming took off 5 bases at V and 1 base at J, with 8 bases between the two ends. CDR3 sequence reads: CASSRGANTEAFF. The sequenced CDR3 bases are TGTGCCAGCAGCAGAGGGGCGAACACTGAA.

This clone came up many times. The read terminates 3 residues ahead of where the CDR3 ends, so the germline J gene completes it. This chain joins TRBV5-6 and TRBJ2-2; D is possibly TRBD2 (6 bases). Trimming shortened V by 3 bases and J by 6 bases, and 12 bases separated the two germline ends. CDR3 size: 14 residues. CDR1 is SGHDT and CDR2 is YYEEEE in the germline V gene. CDR3 DNA, as far as it was read: TGTGCCAGCAGCTGGGACTCGAGCCCCGGGGAG. Its translation: CASSWDSSPGE. The CDR3 in its entirety is CASSWDSSPGELFF.

This clone was seen repeatedly, ten times or more. The CDR3 end lies 3 residues beyond the end of the read and is filled in from the germline J gene. The chain couples TRBV11-2 to TRBJ2-7, with a possible D match to TRBD2 (6 bases). The CDR3 runs to 15 residues. Germline-derived CDR1 and CDR2 are SGHAT and FQNNGV. The germline V and J ends were trimmed by 6 bases and 3 bases, with 18 bases remaining between them. The sequenced part of the CDR3 DNA is TGTGCCAGCAGATCCCCCGGGACTCCCCACTACGAG. Protein product: CASRSPGTPHYE. The complete CDR3 sequence is CASRSPGTPHYEQYF.

This clone was seen repeatedly, ten times or more. Read sequence stops 3 residues before the CDR3 end, and the germline J gene provides the missing end. The chain employs TRBV10-3 and TRBJ1-1, with TRBD1 matching 7 bases. Germline values: CDR1 ENHRY, CDR2 SYGVKD. The ends lost 5 bases at V and 4 bases at J; junction bases unmatched: 10. The CDR3 totals 15 residues. CDR3: CAISIIDRVSTEAFF. The CDR3 bases that were read are TGTGCCATCAGTATAATAGACAGGGTATCCACTGAA.

This clone was counted at least ten times. The CDR3 end lies 3 residues beyond the end of the read and is filled in from the germline J gene. J is TRBJ2-6 and V is TRBV5-1, with D perhaps given as TRBD1 or TRBD2 (5 bases each). The CDR3 runs to 16 residues. CDR1 is SGHRS, CDR2 YFSETQ, per germline. V lost 0 bases to trimming and J lost 0 bases, with 7 bases between them. The part of the CDR3 DNA that was read is TGCGCCAGCAGCTTGGCAGGGAGCTCTGGGGCCAACGTC. Translating it yields CASSLAGSSGANV. The full CDR3 protein reads CASSLAGSSGANVLTF.

In this sample, this clone turned up a few times. The CDR3 protein is CASRLQGANSPLHF. The CDR3 bases that were read are TGTGCCAGCAGGTTACAGGGGGCAAATTCACCC. The chain carries TRBV11-2 and TRBJ1-6, with 9 bases fitting TRBD1. The CDR3 end falls 3 residues outside the read, so it is completed with the germline J gene. Germline CDR1 SGHAT, CDR2 FQNNGV. Trimming cost V 6 bases and J 7 bases; bases outside gene matches: 4. The CDR3 has 14 amino acids.

This clone came up many times. The read ends 3 residues early relative to the CDR3; the germline J gene fills the gap. This sequence joins TRBV5-4 and TRBJ1-2; the D gene is possibly TRBD1 (5 bases). This CDR3 spans 13 amino acids. CDR1 and CDR2 from the germline V gene are SGHNT and YYREEE (reference sequence). Incomplete CDR3 DNA: TGTGCCAGCCGACCTCAGGGAGGGGAAGGC. It encodes CASRPQGGEG. The CDR3 as a whole reads CASRPQGGEGYTF.

This clone has only a few counts. The read terminates 3 residues before the CDR3 end, so the remaining end is supplied by the germline J gene. V usage is TRBV18 and J usage is TRBJ2-3; D perhaps matches TRBD1 (6 bases). Germline loops: CDR1 KGHSH, CDR2 LQKENI. This CDR3 has 15 residues. This chain's CDR3 is CASSPDSYSNQPQYF. Partial CDR3 DNA: TGTGCCAGCTCACCGGACAGTTATAGCAATCAGCCG.

This clone showed up many times. The CDR3 goes on 3 residues after the read ends, and that part is filled in from the germline J gene. The chain links TRBV18 to TRBJ2-3; 8 bases map to TRBD1. V trimming: 3 bases; J trimming: 3 bases; junction bases outside the gene matches: 5. This CDR3 contains 15 residues. Per the germline V gene, CDR1 is KGHSH and CDR2 is LQKENI. The sequenced CDR3 bases are TGTGCCAGCTCACCCATCGGACAGGGAACAGATACG. It is translated as CASSPIGQGTDT. The CDR3, in full, reads CASSPIGQGTDTQYF.

The table lists this clone with many counts. The read halts 3 residues ahead of the CDR3 end, with the missing end drawn from the germline J gene. V gene TRBV30 combines with J gene TRBJ1-2; no definite D call. The germline V and J ends were trimmed by 3 bases and 2 bases, with 7 bases remaining between them. From germline, CDR1 is GTSNPN and CDR2 SVGIG (reference sequence). This CDR3 has 12 residues. CDR3 in amino acids: CAWSRLNYGYTF. Partial CDR3 DNA: TGTGCCTGGAGCCGGTTGAACTATGGC. Variable domain in full (rest from reference TRBV30 and TRBJ1-2): SQTIHQWPATLVQPVGSPLSLECTVEGTSNPNLYWYRQAAGRGLQLLFYSVGIGQISSEVPQNLSASRPQDRQFILSSKKLLLSDSGFYLCAWSRLNYGYTFGSGTRLTVV.

The CDR3 DNA, read in part, is TGTGCCAGCAGCACCGGGACAGGGATCAAAAAG. It encodes CASSTGTGIKK. The full CDR3 protein reads CASSTGTGIKKLFF. This chain joins TRBV11-3 and TRBJ2-2; TRBD1 matches 9 bases. The CDR3 end is not reached by the read, which stops 3 residues before it; the germline J gene fills it in. This CDR3 region has 14 residues. Germline CDR1 reads SGHNT; CDR2 reads YENEEA.

This clone was seen at least ten times. Read data end 3 residues before the CDR3 end; the end is taken from the germline J gene. V is TRBV5-6 and J is TRBJ1-2; D is unresolved. This CDR3 is built from 12 residues. Germline V gene data show CDR1 as SGHDT and CDR2 as YYEEEE. The CDR3 sequence is CASSPPGKGYTF. Incomplete CDR3 DNA: TGTGCCAGCAGCCCGCCGGGGAAAGGC.

The sample holds many counts of this clone. Read coverage stops 3 residues before the CDR3 terminus; the germline J gene supplies the remainder. This sequence joins TRBV7-8 and TRBJ2-5; 7 bases fit TRBD1. Germline V CDR1 and CDR2: SGHVS, FQNEAQ. CDR3 size: 14 residues. With 2 bases clipped from V and 1 base from J, the junction kept 1 base outside the gene matches. This CDR3 reads CASSLRQGQETQYF. CDR3 DNA, as far as it was read: TGTGCCAGCAGCTTAAGACAGGGCCAAGAGACC.